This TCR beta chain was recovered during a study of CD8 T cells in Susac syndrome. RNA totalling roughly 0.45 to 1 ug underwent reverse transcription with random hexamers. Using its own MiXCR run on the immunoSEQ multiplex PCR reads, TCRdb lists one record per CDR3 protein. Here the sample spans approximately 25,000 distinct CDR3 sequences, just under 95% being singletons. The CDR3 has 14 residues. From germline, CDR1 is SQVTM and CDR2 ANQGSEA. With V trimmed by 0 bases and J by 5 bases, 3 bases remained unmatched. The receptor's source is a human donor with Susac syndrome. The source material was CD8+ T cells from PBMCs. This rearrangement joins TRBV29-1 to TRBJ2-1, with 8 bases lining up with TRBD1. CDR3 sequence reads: CSVEDRGRDNEQFF. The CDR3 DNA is TGCAGCGTTGAAGACAGGGGGCGAGACAATGAGCAGTTCTTC.